The 17 T cell receptor beta chains in this list originate from one sample, sequenced in a study of T-cell reconstitution after alpha-beta-depleted transplantation in children. Construction of the TCRbeta library involved unique molecular identifiers. Via MiXCR, TCRdb re-called the PCR reads, giving one row per CDR3 protein. Among a few hundred thousand distinct CDR3 sequences, over 10% were seen once, and the ten largest hold 2% to 2.5%. This specimen consisted of PBMCs, mostly from graft donor cells, obtained 360 days after TCRalphabeta/CD19-depleted stem cell transplant. These receptors were taken from a male patient under 18 who had a stem cell transplant for acute myeloid leukemia, so the T cells may come from the graft donor.

The V and J genes are TRBV12-3 or TRBV12-4 and TRBJ1-1, with 7 nucleotides matching TRBD1. V lost 5 bases, J lost 4 bases, and 10 bases stayed unmatched. The CDR3 is 15 residues long. CDR3 bases: TGTGCCAGCAGTCAAGGTGGGCAGGGGGGCACTGAAGCTTTCTTT. It specifies CASSQGGQGGTEAFF.

This clonotype was recorded a few times. The chain recombines TRBV6-2 or TRBV6-3 with TRBJ1-2; D is possibly TRBD1 (5 bases). The V end lost 6 bases, the J end lost 9 bases, and 8 bases lay between the germline ends. The CDR3 runs 10 residues. Germline CDR1 reads MNHEY; CDR2 reads SVGEGT. DNA of the CDR3: TGTGCCAGCAGGTCGGACAGCTACACCTTC. This translates into CASRSDSYTF.

This clonotype has a count of ten or more. The rearrangement links TRBV14 to TRBJ2-3; weak D call: TRBD1 (5 bases). The CDR3 runs to 18 residues. Germline lookup yields CDR1 SGHDN and CDR2 FVKESK. Trimming pared 0 bases from V and 3 bases from J, leaving 19 bases between. The CDR3 region has the DNA TGTGCCAGCAGCCAAGATCGCCCGACAGTTCTCGGGACAGATACGCAGTATTTT. Residues: CASSQDRPTVLGTDTQYF.

The chain links TRBV18 to TRBJ2-3; 8 bases match TRBD1. CDR3 length equals 17 residues. Trimming removed 3 bases from V and 6 bases from J; junction bases left unmatched: 14. The V gene's germline CDR1 is KGHSH and CDR2 LQKENI. The CDR3 DNA is TGTGCCAGCTCACCTGCTACGGGACAGGTGTCTTTGGATACGCAGTATTTT. It encodes CASSPATGQVSLDTQYF.

This clonotype was observed many times. The rearrangement uses TRBV28 and TRBJ2-7; 7 positions agree with TRBD2. Germline CDR1 MDHEN, CDR2 SYDVKM. V shed 4 bases, J shed 3 bases, and the junction held 12 bases outside the gene matches. The CDR3 covers 16 residues. CDR3: CASSSGGGWALYEQYF. As DNA, the CDR3 is TGTGCCAGCAGTTCGGGGGGTGGATGGGCCCTCTACGAGCAGTACTTC.

The gene calls are TRBV12-3 or TRBV12-4 and TRBJ2-2, with D possibly matching TRBD1 (5 bases). V lost 5 bases and J lost 3, with 16 bases in between. The CDR3 covers 16 residues. In DNA, the CDR3 is TGTGCCAGCAGTCCCCTCTCCAGGGCACACACCGGGGAGCTGTTTTTT. Its protein is CASSPLSRAHTGELFF.

This clonotype was recorded at least ten times. This chain connects TRBV24-1 to TRBJ2-1; D gene unclear. CDR3 length equals 16 residues. Germline values: CDR1 KGHDR, CDR2 SFDVKD. Trimming stripped 0 bases from V and 1 base from J, with 9 bases between. In nucleotides, the CDR3 is TGTGCCACCAGTGATTTGCCCCTCACTTCCTACAATGAGCAGTTCTTC. It translates to CATSDLPLTSYNEQFF.

The chain is built from TRBV20-1 and TRBJ1-5, with a possible D match to TRBD1 (5 bases). Trimming removed 6 bases at V and 5 bases at J, with 20 bases between. The V gene's germline CDR1 is DFQATT and CDR2 SNEGSKA (reference sequence). The CDR3 is 15 residues long. This chain's CDR3 is CSAARGTSSDQPQHF. DNA for the CDR3: TGCAGTGCCGCTAGAGGGACCTCGTCGGATCAGCCCCAGCATTTT.

Remarks on this clonotype: One junction end disagrees with the germline gene, perhaps due to a read error. The rearrangement links TRBV2 to TRBJ2-1; possible D gene TRBD2, 6 bases. The CDR3 covers 18 residues. CDR1 SNHLY and CDR2 FYNNEI come from the germline V gene. DNA for the CDR3: TGTACCAGCTGCCGACTCTCCGGGAGCGGTAGTAGGTACAATGAGCAGTTCTTC. Its protein is CTSCRLSGSGSRYNEQFF.

This clonotype was counted a few times. V gene TRBV5-1 combines with J gene TRBJ1-1; weak D call: TRBD1 (6 bases). V dropped 4 bases and J dropped 4 bases, with 14 bases sitting between them. Germline V gives CDR1 SGHRS, CDR2 YFSETQ. This CDR3 spans 14 amino acids. The CDR3 DNA reads TGCGCCAGCAGCGCACAGGGCGGGGGCACTGAAGCTTTCTTT. It is translated as CASSAQGGGTEAFF. Filled out from reference TRBV5-1 and TRBJ1-1, the complete variable domain reads KAGVTQTPRYLIKTRGQQVTLSCSPISGHRSVSWYQQTPGQGLQFLFEYFSETQRNKGNFPGRFSGRQFSNSRSEMNVSTLELGDSALYLCASSAQGGGTEAFFGQGTRLTVV.

In its sample, this clonotype was seen a few times. The CDR3 protein is CSARDFAVPWDSPLHF. For the CDR3, the DNA is TGCAGTGCTAGAGATTTCGCAGTCCCTTGGGATTCACCCCTCCACTTT. The chain carries TRBV20-1 and TRBJ1-6; D ambiguous. V was cut by 0 bases and J by 8 bases, with 17 bases left in between. Germline V gene sequence: CDR1 DFQATT, CDR2 SNEGSKA (reference sequence). This CDR3 has 16 amino acids.

This clonotype occurred a few times. This rearrangement joins TRBV15 to TRBJ2-1, with 12 bases fitting TRBD1. CDR3 length equals 16 residues. The germline V gene encodes CDR1 LNHNV and CDR2 YYDKDF (reference sequence). The V and J ends lost 4 bases and 10 bases, in that order; junction bases with no gene match: 11. The CDR3 region is CATSTLPGQGAWEQFF. CDR3 bases: TGTGCCACCAGCACTCTACCGGGACAGGGGGCATGGGAGCAGTTCTTC.

This clonotype has only a few counts. The chain links TRBV5-1 to TRBJ2-7; 8 bases align to TRBD1. V lost 4 bases, J lost 5 bases, and 5 bases stayed unmatched. Per the germline V gene, CDR1 is SGHRS and CDR2 is YFSETQ. The CDR3 spans 13 residues. In DNA, the CDR3 is TGCGCCAGCAGCACCCGGACAGGGAACGAGCAGTACTTC. Protein: CASSTRTGNEQYF.

V is TRBV12-3 or TRBV12-4 and J is TRBJ1-5; weak D call: TRBD1 (6 bases). The V and J ends lost 6 bases and 0 bases respectively, with 12 bases between them. The CDR3 contains 15 residues. The CDR3, as DNA: TGTGCCAGCAGGCGACAGGACAATAGCAATCAGCCCCAGCATTTT. It yields the protein CASRRQDNSNQPQHF.

CDR3 protein: CASSPGPLTDTQYF. In DNA, the CDR3 is TGTGCCAGCAGCCCCGGGCCTCTCACAGATACGCAGTATTTT. The chain links TRBV5-6 to TRBJ2-3; D gene unclear. The CDR3 is 14 residues long. The V end was cut by 4 bases, the J end by 2 bases, with 11 bases between. Per germline, CDR1 SGHDT and CDR2 YYEEEE.

V is TRBV20-1 and J is TRBJ2-7; D is unresolved. CDR3 size: 12 residues. The germline CDR1 and CDR2 sequences are DFQATT and SNEGSKA (reference sequence). Trimming stripped 4 bases from V and 2 bases from J, with 9 bases between. The CDR3 reads CSATLLPYEQYF. CDR3 nucleotides: TGCAGTGCTACGCTCCTACCCTACGAGCAGTACTTC.

This clonotype was seen more than once but under ten times. V usage is TRBV12-3 or TRBV12-4 and J usage is TRBJ2-5; 10 nucleotides align to TRBD1. The CDR3 length is 19 residues. Losses at the gene ends were 4 bases for V and 2 bases for J; bases not matched to a gene: 16. The CDR3 loop is CASSSGPGQGTRGQETQYF. Here the CDR3 DNA reads TGTGCCAGCAGTTCTGGACCGGGACAGGGGACCAGGGGACAAGAGACCCAGTACTTC.